A single T cell receptor (beta chain) is shown here with its context. The sample belongs to a study of human T cells and chemical hapten exposure. Study summary: Patients additionally received therapeutic doses of diphenylcyclopropenone on the scalp once a week, and this continued throughout the approximately 26-week study. The upper back received 0.01% DPC by patch testing, with results read at 6 days.

The time point was: patch test 1, 2 weeks after DPC sensitization. Treatment noted: therapeutic diphenylcyclopropenone sensitization with weekly scalp DPC. Blood sampling preceded each patch test application. Germline CDR1 SGHTA, CDR2 FQGNSA. Trimming left V 3 bases short and J 5 bases short, with 10 bases between. This CDR3 is 13 amino acids long. TCRdb re-called the RACE reads through MiXCR, storing one row per CDR3 protein. Of more than 150,000 distinct CDR3 sequences in the sample, approximately 15% were seen once. The TCR originated in a woman in her twenties or thirties with alopecia areata. Some clones in this sample may be carry-over from other donors' samples. This sequence joins TRBV7-2 and TRBJ2-5; possible D gene TRBD1, 6 bases. The input for sequencing was whole blood, taken in connection with sensitization to the hapten diphenylcyclopropenone (DPC). The CDR3, as DNA: TGTGCCAGCAGCTTTACAGGGATGGAGACCCAGTACTTC. This translates into CASSFTGMETQYF.